Listed below are T cell receptor beta chains from one sample, sequenced in a study of identical twins. MiXCR, applied by TCRdb to the 5' RACE reads, yields one record per CDR3 protein. Of roughly 240,000 distinct CDR3 sequences detected, 5.5% to 7% appear once; the ten largest clones hold roughly 3.7%. This sample was also put to use in a study of yellow fever vaccine responses in identical twins.

Specimen: memory (CD45RO+) T cells sorted from blood. The receptors were gathered from a woman aged 18-29 years in good health. CDR3s include the opening cysteine and the closing phenylalanine or tryptophan. Fields, in order: V gene, clone size, J gene, D gene, CDR3 DNA, CDR3 protein. A D gene is named only where the DNA matches it firmly. Not all rows give a size; the values are once, few, many and, for expanded clones, a class.

TRBV18	few	TRBJ2-1	-	TGTGCCAGCGGACAGTCCGTGCATGAGCAGTTCTTC	CASGQSVHEQFF
TRBV3-1	few	TRBJ1-1	-	TGTGCCAGCAGCATCACAGGGAGTGCGGCTGAAGCTTTCTTT	CASSITGSAAEAFF
TRBV4-2	many	TRBJ1-3	-	TGTGCCAGCAGCCAAGACCGGGACGGATACTCTGGAAACACCATATATTTT	CASSQDRDGYSGNTIYF
TRBV20-1	few	TRBJ1-6	TRBD1	TGCAGTGCTAGAAACCCTCAGGACAGGGATAATTCACCCCTCCACTTT	CSARNPQDRDNSPLHF
TRBV12-3/TRBV12-4	few	TRBJ1-1	-	TGTGCCAGCATGGGTGGGGCTTGGACTGAAGCTTTCTTT	CASMGGAWTEAFF
TRBV7-9	-	TRBJ2-2	-	TGTGCCAGCAGAGGACAGACGAACACCGGGGAGCTGTTTTTT	CASRGQTNTGELFF
TRBV12-3/TRBV12-4	many	TRBJ2-3	-	TGTGCCTCCAGGGGCAGGGGAGTAGATACGCAGTATTTT	CASRGRGVDTQYF
TRBV7-9	-	TRBJ2-7	-	TGTGCCAGCAGCGCCTACGGTTACGAGCAGTACTTC	CASSAYGYEQYF
TRBV9	many	TRBJ2-1	TRBD2	TGTGCCAGCAGCGTACTCCTGACTAGCGGGGGGGCCAATGAGCAGTTCTTC	CASSVLLTSGGANEQFF
TRBV3-1	many	TRBJ2-3	-	TGTGCCAGCAGCCAAGGAGATACGCAGTATTTT	CASSQGDTQYF
TRBV6-1	-	TRBJ2-7	TRBD1	TGTGCCAGCAGTCAAAGTCAACAGGGGGCGAGGCACGAGCAGTACTTC	CASSQSQQGARHEQYF
TRBV29-1	few	TRBJ2-1	TRBD2	TGCAGCGTTTCTGGCGGGAGGGGGTACAATGAGCAGTTCTTC	CSVSGGRGYNEQFF
TRBV12-3/TRBV12-4	few	TRBJ2-5	TRBD2	TGTGCCAGCAGTTTACTAGCGGGAGGGCAGGGGACCCAGTACTTC	CASSLLAGGQGTQYF
TRBV5-1	many	TRBJ2-5	-	TGCGCCAGCAGGAACCAAGAGACCCAGTACTTC	CASRNQETQYF
TRBV5-1	many	TRBJ2-3	TRBD2	TGCGCCAGCAGCTTGGGGGCCAGCGGGAGTGGTACGCAGTATTTT	CASSLGASGSGTQYF
TRBV20-1	few	TRBJ2-7	TRBD2	TGCAGTGCTACAACTAGCGGGAGGGGTTACGAGCAGTACTTC	CSATTSGRGYEQYF
TRBV2	many	TRBJ1-1	-	TGTGCCAGCCGACTCGGAAACACTGAAGCTTTCTTT	CASRLGNTEAFF
TRBV7-2	-	TRBJ2-7	-	TGTGCCAGCAGCGTAGCCGGCTTAACCTACGAGCAGTACTTC	CASSVAGLTYEQYF
TRBV7-9	many	TRBJ2-5	TRBD2	TGTGCCAGCGGAGACCGACTTGTAGCGGGACCGCAAGAGACCCAGTACTTC	CASGDRLVAGPQETQYF
TRBV19	-	TRBJ2-2	-	TGTGCCAGTATCCGACAGTTGAACACCGGGGAGCTGTTTTTT	CASIRQLNTGELFF
TRBV12-3/TRBV12-4	-	TRBJ1-1	-	TGTGCCAGCAGTATACAAAGGAACACTGAAGCTTTCTTT	CASSIQRNTEAFF
TRBV5-1	many	TRBJ2-7	-	TGCGCCAGCAGCGGACGGGTCACCTACGAGCAGTACTTC	CASSGRVTYEQYF
TRBV5-1	many	TRBJ1-1	-	TGCGCCAGCAGCCTGCAGGGATTCGACACTGAAGCTTTCTTT	CASSLQGFDTEAFF
TRBV2	-	TRBJ1-2	-	TGTGCCAGCCGGGGCCAATATGGCTACACCTTC	CASRGQYGYTF
TRBV20-1	-	TRBJ2-5	TRBD2	TGCAGTGGTCGAGCGGGGGTGGGGGAGACCCAGTACTTC	CSGRAGVGETQYF
TRBV29-1	many	TRBJ2-1	-	TGCAGCGTGCCGGCGGGGACCCTCTACAATGAGCAGTTCTTC	CSVPAGTLYNEQFF